This TCR beta chain was recorded in a study of T cells in Graves' hyperthyroidism and ophthalmopathy. Study conclusions and caveats: The majority of expanded thyroid clonotypes above 0.001 also appeared in blood.

Hyperthyroidism, newly diagnosed and lasting under 2 months, affected patients aged 18 to 65. Uncontrolled infection, other autoimmune disease, pregnancy or lactation led to exclusion. Germline-derived CDR1 and CDR2 are MDHEN and SYDVKM. The germline V and J ends were trimmed by 5 bases and 4 bases, with 20 bases remaining between them. The CDR3 covers 16 residues. Amplified TCR beta CDR3 regions came from RNA transcripts. A first-round RT-PCR of the TCR CDR3 used the HTBI primer set. In TCRdb, the multiplex PCR reads were re-called with MiXCR into one record per CDR3 protein. This table has approximately 480,000 distinct CDR3 sequences, around 21% appearing once. About this clonotype itself: The antigen is unknown.

The receptor was derived from a man aged 18-30 years with Graves' hyperthyroidism. This chain joins TRBV28 and TRBJ1-2; D perhaps matches TRBD1 (5 bases). Sequencing was carried out using blood. CDR3 amino acids: CASSLHGTNIGYGYTF. The CDR3 coding sequence is TGTGCCAGCAGTCTACACGGGACCAACATTGGCTATGGCTACACCTTC.